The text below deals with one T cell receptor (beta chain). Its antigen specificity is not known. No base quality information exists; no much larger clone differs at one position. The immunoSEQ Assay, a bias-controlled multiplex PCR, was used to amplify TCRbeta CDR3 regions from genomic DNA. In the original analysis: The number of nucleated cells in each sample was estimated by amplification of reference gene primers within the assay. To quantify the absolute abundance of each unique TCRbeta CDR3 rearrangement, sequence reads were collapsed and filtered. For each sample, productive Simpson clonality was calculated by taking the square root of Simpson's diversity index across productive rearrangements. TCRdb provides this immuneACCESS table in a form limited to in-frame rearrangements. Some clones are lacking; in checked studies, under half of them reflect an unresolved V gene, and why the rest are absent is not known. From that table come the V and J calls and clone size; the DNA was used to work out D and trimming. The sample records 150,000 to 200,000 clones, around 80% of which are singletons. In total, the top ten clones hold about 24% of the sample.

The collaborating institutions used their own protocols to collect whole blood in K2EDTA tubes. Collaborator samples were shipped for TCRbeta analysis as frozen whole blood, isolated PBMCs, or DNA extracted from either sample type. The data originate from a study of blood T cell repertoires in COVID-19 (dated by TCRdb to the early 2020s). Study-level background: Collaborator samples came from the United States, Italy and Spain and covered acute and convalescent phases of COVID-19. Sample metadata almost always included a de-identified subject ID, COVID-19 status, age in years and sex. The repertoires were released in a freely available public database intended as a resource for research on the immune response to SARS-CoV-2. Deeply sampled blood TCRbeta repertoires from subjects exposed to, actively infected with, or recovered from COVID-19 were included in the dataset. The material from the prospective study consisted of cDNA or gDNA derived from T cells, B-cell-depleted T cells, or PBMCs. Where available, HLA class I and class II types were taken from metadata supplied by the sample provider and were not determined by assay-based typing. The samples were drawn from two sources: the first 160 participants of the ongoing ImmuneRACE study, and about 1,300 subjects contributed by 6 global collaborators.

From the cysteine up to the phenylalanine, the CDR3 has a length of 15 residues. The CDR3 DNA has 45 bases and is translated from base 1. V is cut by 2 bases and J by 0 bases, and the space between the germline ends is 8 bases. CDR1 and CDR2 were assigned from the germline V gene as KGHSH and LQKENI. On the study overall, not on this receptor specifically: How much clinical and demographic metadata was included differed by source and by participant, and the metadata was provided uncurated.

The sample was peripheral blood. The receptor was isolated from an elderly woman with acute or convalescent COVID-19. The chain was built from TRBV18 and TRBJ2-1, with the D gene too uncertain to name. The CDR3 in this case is CASSPNTPSYNEQFF. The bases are TGTGCCAGCTCACCAAATACACCCTCCTACAATGAGCAGTTCTTC. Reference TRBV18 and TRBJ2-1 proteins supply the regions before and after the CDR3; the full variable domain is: NAGVMQNPRHLVRRRGQEARLRCSPMKGHSHVYWYRQLPEEGLKFMVYLQKENIIDESGMPKERFSAEFPKEGPSILRIQQVVRGDSAAYFCASSPNTPSYNEQFFGPGTRLTVL.